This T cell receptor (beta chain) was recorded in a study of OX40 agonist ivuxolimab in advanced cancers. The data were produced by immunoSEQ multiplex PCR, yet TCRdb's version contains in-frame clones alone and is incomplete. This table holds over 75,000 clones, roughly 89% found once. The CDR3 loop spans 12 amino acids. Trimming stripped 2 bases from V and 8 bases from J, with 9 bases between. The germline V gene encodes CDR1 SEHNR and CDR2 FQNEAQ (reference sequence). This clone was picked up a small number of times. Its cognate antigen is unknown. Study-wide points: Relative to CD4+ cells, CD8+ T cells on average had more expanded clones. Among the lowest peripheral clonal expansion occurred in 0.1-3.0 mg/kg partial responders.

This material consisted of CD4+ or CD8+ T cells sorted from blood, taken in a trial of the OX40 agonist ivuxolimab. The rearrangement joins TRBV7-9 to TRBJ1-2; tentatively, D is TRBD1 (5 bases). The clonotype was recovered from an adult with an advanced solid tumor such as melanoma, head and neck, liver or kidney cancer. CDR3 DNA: TGTGCCAGCAGCTTAACGCAGGGAGGCTACACCTTC. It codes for CASSLTQGGYTF.